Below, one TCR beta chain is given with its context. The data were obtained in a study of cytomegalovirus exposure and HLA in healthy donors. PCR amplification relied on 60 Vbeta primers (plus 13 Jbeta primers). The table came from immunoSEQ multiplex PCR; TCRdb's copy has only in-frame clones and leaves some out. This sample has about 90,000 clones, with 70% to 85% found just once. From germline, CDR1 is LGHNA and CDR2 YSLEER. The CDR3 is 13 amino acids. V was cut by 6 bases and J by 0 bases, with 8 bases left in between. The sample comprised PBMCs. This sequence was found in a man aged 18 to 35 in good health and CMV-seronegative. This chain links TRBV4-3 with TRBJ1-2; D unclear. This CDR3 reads CASRHTANYGYTF. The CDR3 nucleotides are TGCGCCAGCAGACACACAGCTAACTATGGCTACACCTTC.